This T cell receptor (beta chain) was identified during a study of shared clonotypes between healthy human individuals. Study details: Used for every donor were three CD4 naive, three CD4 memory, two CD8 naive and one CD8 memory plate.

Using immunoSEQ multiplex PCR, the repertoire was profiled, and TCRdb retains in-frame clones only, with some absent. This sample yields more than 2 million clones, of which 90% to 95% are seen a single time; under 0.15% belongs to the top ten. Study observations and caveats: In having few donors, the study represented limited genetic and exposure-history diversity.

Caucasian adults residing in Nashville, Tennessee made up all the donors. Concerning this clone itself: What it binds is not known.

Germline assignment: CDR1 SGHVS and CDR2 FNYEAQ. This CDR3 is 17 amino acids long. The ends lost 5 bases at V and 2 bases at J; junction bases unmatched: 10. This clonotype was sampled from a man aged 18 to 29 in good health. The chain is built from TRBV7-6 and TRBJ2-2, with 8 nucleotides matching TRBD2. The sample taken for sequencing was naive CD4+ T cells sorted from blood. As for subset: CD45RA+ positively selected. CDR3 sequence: CASSLYSGESNTGELFF. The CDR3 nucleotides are TGTGCCAGCAGCCTATATAGCGGGGAGAGTAACACCGGGGAGCTGTTTTTT.